This entry lists 8 T cell receptor beta chains sequenced from one sample in a study of T cell responses to AZD1222 COVID-19 vaccine (dated by TCRdb to the early 2020s). Per the publication, the time point label means: baseline before first vaccination. The library was built by means of the immunoSEQ multiplex PCR assay. The immuneACCESS repertoire file appears here via TCRdb, limited to in-frame rearrangements. These files lack a portion of the clones; in checked studies, under half of the deficit traces to unresolved V genes, and the cause of the others is not known. In this sample the table shows about 28,000 clones, roughly 78% of which occur a single time. The leading ten clones occupy around 6.1% of the sample. The specimen was peripheral blood, collected on day 0 of AZD1222 vaccination. The source of these receptors is an adult in good health.

The V and J genes are TRBV5-1 and TRBJ1-3; the D gene is possibly TRBD1 (5 bases). This CDR3 is built from 16 residues. The germline V gene has CDR1 SGHRS and CDR2 YFSETQ. Between the trimmed V and J ends, which lost 0 bases and 3 bases, there was a span of 13 bases. The CDR3 reads CASSLAGSSIGNTIYF. CDR3 bases: TGCGCCAGCAGCTTGGCAGGGTCTTCTATTGGAAACACCATATATTTT.

The CDR3 here is CASSTQTGGNSPLHF. The CDR3 DNA sequence: TGTGCCAGTAGTACGCAGACAGGGGGTAATTCACCCCTCCACTTT. The gene calls are TRBV19 and TRBJ1-6, with TRBD1 matching 9 bases. Germline loops: CDR1 LNHDA, CDR2 SQIVND (reference sequence). Germline trimming cut 4 bases from V and 6 bases from J; bases unmatched to any gene: 4. The CDR3 extends over 15 amino acids.

The chain has TRBV27 and TRBJ2-4, with 7 bases matching TRBD1. The V segment lost 4 bases and the J segment 15 bases; nucleotides outside the gene matches: 9. The germline V gene encodes CDR1 MNHEY and CDR2 SMNVEV (reference sequence). This CDR3 comprises 12 residues. CDR3: CASSYGTGQRYF. The CDR3 nucleotides read TGTGCCAGCAGTTATGGGACGGGACAGCGGTACTTC.

The rearrangement uses TRBV5-1 and TRBJ1-5, with D possibly TRBD1 on 5 matching bases. The CDR3 spans 15 residues. Trimming stripped 7 bases from V and 6 bases from J, with 20 bases between. Germline lookup yields CDR1 SGHRS and CDR2 YFSETQ. CDR3 nucleotides: TGCGCCAGCGCCTCAGAGCCGGGACGGTCTCAGCCCCAGCATTTT. Translation gives CASASEPGRSQPQHF.

The table lists this clone with a count of one. The chain is built from TRBV7-2 and TRBJ2-2; no clear D. CDR1 SGHTA and CDR2 FQGNSA come from the germline V gene. Trimming shortened V by 1 base and J by 2 bases, and 11 bases separated the two germline ends. The CDR3 runs 16 residues. The CDR3 reads CASSLVFDPNTGELFF. The CDR3 region has the DNA TGTGCCAGCAGCTTAGTTTTTGATCCAAACACCGGGGAGCTGTTTTTT.

This chain links TRBV10-3 with TRBJ2-1; unclear D gene. The V gene lost 4 bases and the J gene lost 8 bases, with 9 bases spanning the gap. The length of the CDR3 is 12 residues. Germline CDR1 ENHRY, CDR2 SYGVKD. The CDR3 loop is CAISGVRYEQFF. CDR3 nucleotides: TGTGCCATCAGTGGAGTCCGATATGAGCAGTTCTTC.

CDR3 DNA: TGCGCCAGCAGCCAAGATGGCGCGGGGGGGCTGGAGACCCAGTACTTC. It is translated as CASSQDGAGGLETQYF. This chain joins TRBV4-1 and TRBJ2-5; TRBD2 agrees at 9 bases. The germline V gene has CDR1 MGHRA and CDR2 YSYEKL. Trimming took 0 bases from V and 5 from J; bases not matched to a gene: 7. This CDR3 has 16 residues.

The V gene is TRBV9, the J gene TRBJ2-5; 8 bases match TRBD2. J lost 0 bases, V lost 0 bases, and 1 base had no gene match. CDR1 and CDR2 (germline): SGDLS, YYNGEE. The CDR3 sequence is 15 residues long. The CDR3 nucleotides read TGTGCCAGCAGCGTAGGACTAGCGCACCAAGAGACCCAGTACTTC. Its protein product is CASSVGLAHQETQYF.